This paragraph reports one T cell receptor (beta chain). Other DNA sequences in this specimen translate into the identical CDR3. The CDR3 sequence is 12 residues long. Trimming shortened V by 4 bases and J by 3 bases, and 3 bases separated the two germline ends. Germline values: CDR1 SGHTA, CDR2 FQGNSA. Profiled with immunoSEQ multiplex PCR; TCRdb holds only in-frame clones, not every one. The top ten hold approximately 3% of the sample, which has roughly 170,000 clones, 90% seen once. These data come from a study of T cell responses to AZD1222 COVID-19 vaccine. This material consisted of peripheral blood, taken on day 0 of AZD1222 vaccination. This clonotype was obtained from an adult in good health. This chain connects TRBV7-2 to TRBJ2-2; D is ambiguous. CDR3 sequence: CASSSDTGELFF. The DNA for the CDR3 is TGTGCCAGCAGCTCAGACACCGGGGAGCTGTTTTTT.